This passage covers 25 T cell receptor beta chains from one sample sequenced in a study of CD8 T cells in ankylosing spondylitis. Study-level points and caveats: Seven or eight highly homologous variants made up a TCR beta motif, and this motif appeared characteristic of ankylosing spondylitis blood.

No antigen is known for these receptors. TCRdb passed the 5' RACE reads through MiXCR, listing each CDR3 protein once. The data contain more than 600,000 distinct CDR3 sequences, around 19% of them singletons. Sequences were obtained from blood, either unsorted or a sorted T cell fraction (not recorded which). These receptor sequences come from a male donor with ankylosing spondylitis.

This clonotype appeared a few times. The genes are TRBV20-1 and TRBJ2-1, with TRBD2 matching 7 bases. The CDR3 runs 13 residues. From germline, CDR1 is DFQATT and CDR2 SNEGSKA (reference sequence). V lost 1 base, J lost 5 bases, and 2 bases stayed unmatched. CDR3 bases: TGCAGTGCTAGAGCTCTAGCGGACAATGAGCAGTTCTTC. Amino acid sequence: CSARALADNEQFF.

This clonotype was detected a few times. The rearrangement uses TRBV5-6 and TRBJ2-2; D gene uncertain. This CDR3 contains 15 residues. Trimming took 3 bases from V and 0 from J, leaving 9 bases between them. The V gene's germline CDR1 is SGHDT and CDR2 YYEEEE. Here the CDR3 reads CASSSIPSNTGELFF. Here the CDR3 DNA reads TGTGCCAGCAGCTCCATTCCCTCGAACACCGGGGAGCTGTTTTTT. The variable domain in full, with the rest retrieved from reference TRBV5-6 and TRBJ2-2, is DAGVTQSPTHLIKTRGQQVTLRCSPKSGHDTVSWYQQALGQGPQFIFQYYEEEERQRGNFPDRFSGHQFPNYSSELNVNALLLGDSALYLCASSSIPSNTGELFFGEGSRLTVL.

Points on this clonotype: A much larger clone sits a single nucleotide away, making a read error possible. The V call is TRBV29-1, the J call TRBJ2-5; 9 nucleotides agree with TRBD2. The V and J ends lost 3 bases and 5 bases, in that order; junction bases with no gene match: 4. CDR3 length equals 13 residues. The V gene's germline CDR1 is SQVTM and CDR2 ANQGSEA. Here the CDR3 reads CSVEALAGETQYF. The CDR3 region has the DNA TGCAGCGTTGAGGCCCTAGCGGGGGAGACCCAGTACTTC.

This clonotype was seen at least ten times. The CDR3 protein is CSARVGLGGSYEQYF. In nucleotides, the CDR3 is TGCAGTGCTAGAGTGGGGCTTGGCGGGAGCTACGAGCAGTACTTC. J is TRBJ2-7 and V is TRBV20-1, with 7 bases that match TRBD2. CDR1 is DFQATT, CDR2 SNEGSKA, per germline (reference sequence). The CDR3 length is 15 residues. Losses at the gene ends were 1 base for V and 3 bases for J; bases not matched to a gene: 9.

The chain carries TRBV5-6 and TRBJ1-6; a possible D gene is TRBD1 (6 bases). There are 18 residues in the CDR3. CDR1 and CDR2 (germline): SGHDT, YYEEEE. Trimming removed 2 bases from V and 4 bases from J, with 19 bases in between. CDR3 protein: CASSFGLTGTGYNSPLHF. The CDR3 DNA is TGTGCCAGCAGCTTCGGCCTTACAGGGACGGGATATAATTCACCCCTCCACTTT.

V gene TRBV11-2 combines with J gene TRBJ2-7; a possible D gene is TRBD2 (5 bases). The germline V gene has CDR1 SGHAT and CDR2 FQNNGV. This CDR3 has 16 amino acids. With 3 bases removed from V and 0 bases from J, the gap between germline ends came to 15 bases. This CDR3 reads CASSFGVDGNSYEQYF. The CDR3 DNA reads as TGTGCCAGCAGCTTTGGGGTTGACGGGAACTCCTACGAGCAGTACTTC.

This clonotype was observed a few times. The chain employs TRBV20-1 and TRBJ1-5; TRBD1 aligns across 9 bases. The trim removed 3 bases at V and 2 bases at J, leaving 2 bases unmatched. CDR3 length: 14 residues. Germline V gives CDR1 DFQATT, CDR2 SNEGSKA (reference sequence). This CDR3 reads CSASRTGGNQPQHF. DNA for the CDR3: TGCAGTGCTAGCCGGACAGGGGGCAATCAGCCCCAGCATTTT.

The table lists this clonotype with a few counts. The rearrangement uses TRBV20-1 and TRBJ1-2; no clear D gene. Germline CDR1 and CDR2: DFQATT and SNEGSKA (reference sequence). CDR3 length: 12 amino acids. V was pared by 6 bases and J by 2 bases, with 10 bases between. CDR3 DNA sequence: TGCAGTGCAGAAGACGGGAACTATGGCTACACCTTC. Amino acid sequence: CSAEDGNYGYTF.

The genes are TRBV5-1 and TRBJ1-1, with D perhaps TRBD1 (6 bases). Trimming left V 4 bases short and J 4 bases short, with 14 bases between. CDR1 and CDR2 (germline): SGHRS, YFSETQ. The CDR3 contains 14 residues. CDR3: CASSPRGAGTEAFF. The CDR3 DNA follows: TGCGCCAGCAGCCCCCGGGGGGCAGGCACTGAAGCTTTCTTT.

In this sample, this clonotype turned up a few times. The chain couples TRBV25-1 to TRBJ2-4; a weak D match, TRBD1 (6 bases). Trimming cost V 5 bases and J 0 bases, with 11 bases left between them. Germline V lookup: CDR1 MGHDK, CDR2 SYGVNS. The length of the CDR3 is 15 residues. The CDR3 DNA follows: TGTGCCAGCAGTTCGGCAGGGGAAGCCAAAAACATTCAGTACTTC. It specifies CASSSAGEAKNIQYF.

This chain uses TRBV11-3 with TRBJ2-2; 9 nucleotides agree with TRBD1. The CDR3 has 15 amino acids. CDR1 and CDR2 from the germline V gene are SGHNT and YENEEA. The V segment lost 0 bases and the J segment 5 bases; nucleotides outside the gene matches: 1. This CDR3 is CASSLDGTGTGELFF. The CDR3 DNA sequence: TGTGCCAGCAGCTTAGACGGGACAGGGACCGGGGAGCTGTTTTTT.

The genes are TRBV3-1 and TRBJ2-7; D may match TRBD1 or TRBD2 (6 bases each). The CDR3 has 14 residues. The germline gives CDR1 LGHDT, CDR2 YNNKEL (reference sequence). Between the trimmed V and J ends, which lost 3 bases and 2 bases, there was a span of 11 bases. The CDR3 reads CASSHRGPTYEQYF. The CDR3 coding sequence is TGTGCCAGCAGCCACCGGGGGCCGACCTACGAGCAGTACTTC.

This clonotype was seen a handful of times. This chain joins TRBV20-1 and TRBJ2-7, with D possibly called TRBD1 or TRBD2 (5 bases each). Per the germline V gene, CDR1 is DFQATT and CDR2 is SNEGSKA (reference sequence). The CDR3 is 12 amino acids. Deletions cut 1 base from V and 4 bases from J, with 8 bases between. The CDR3 region is CSARGWGYEQYF. DNA for the CDR3: TGCAGTGCTAGAGGGTGGGGGTACGAGCAGTACTTC.

A few counts support this clonotype. This rearrangement joins TRBV4-2 to TRBJ1-5; a weak D match, TRBD1 (6 bases). The V end was cut by 1 base, the J end by 3 bases, with 16 bases between. The CDR3 runs 17 residues. The V gene's germline CDR1 is LGHNA and CDR2 YNFKEQ. CDR3 loop: CASSQVGGARNNQPQHF. DNA for the CDR3: TGTGCCAGCAGCCAAGTTGGGGGGGCGCGTAACAATCAGCCCCAGCATTTT.

The rearrangement links TRBV7-9 to TRBJ2-7; 10 positions agree with TRBD2. Germline lookup yields CDR1 SEHNR and CDR2 FQNEAQ (reference sequence). CDR3 length: 16 amino acids. The junction had 5 bases not matched to a gene; V was cut back by 0 bases and J by 3 bases. This CDR3 is CASSLALAGAFYEQYF. The CDR3 DNA sequence: TGTGCCAGCAGCTTAGCCCTAGCGGGGGCCTTCTACGAGCAGTACTTC.

This clonotype came up a few times. V usage is TRBV6-1 and J usage is TRBJ2-7, with 8 positions matching TRBD2. CDR1 MNHNS and CDR2 SASEGT come from the germline V gene. The CDR3 contains 14 residues. The trim removed 9 bases at V and 4 bases at J, leaving 11 bases unmatched. The CDR3 nucleotides read TGTGCCAGTGGCCCCCGGGAGGGCTGGTACGAGCAGTACTTC. It codes for CASGPREGWYEQYF.

The chain recombines TRBV28 with TRBJ1-1, with D possibly being TRBD1 (5 bases). CDR1 MDHEN and CDR2 SYDVKM come from the germline V gene. V dropped 8 bases and J dropped 9 bases, with 19 bases sitting between them. The CDR3 has 13 amino acids. For the CDR3, the DNA is TGTGCCAGCGTTAGGGGAGATTTCGTCAAAGCTTTCTTT. This translates into CASVRGDFVKAFF.

This clonotype was seen a handful of times. The V and J genes are TRBV5-6 and TRBJ2-1; weak D call: TRBD2 (5 bases). The germline V gene has CDR1 SGHDT and CDR2 YYEEEE. This CDR3 has 16 residues. V was trimmed by 6 bases and J by 3 bases, leaving 19 bases between them. DNA of the CDR3: TGTGCCAGCACCCCGCCGGCGGGTGTGGACTACAATGAGCAGTTCTTC. It translates to CASTPPAGVDYNEQFF.

This clonotype was seen a handful of times. The chain recombines TRBV12-3 or TRBV12-4 with TRBJ1-6, with D unclear. CDR3 size: 14 residues. V gave up 1 base and J gave up 10 bases, with 11 bases separating them. The CDR3 nucleotides read TGTGCCAGCAGTTTAGGAGGTGGTGAATCACCCCTCCACTTT. Encoded protein: CASSLGGGESPLHF.

The chain combines TRBV14 with TRBJ2-6; TRBD1 matches 8 bases. Losses at the gene ends were 4 bases for V and 4 bases for J; bases not matched to a gene: 12. This CDR3 is built from 18 residues. Germline V CDR1 and CDR2: SGHDN, FVKESK. The CDR3 reads CASSRLRTGRRGANVLTF. CDR3 sequence (DNA): TGTGCCAGCAGCCGCTTACGGACAGGGAGGAGAGGGGCCAACGTCCTGACTTTC.

Ten or more counts support this clonotype. The chain links TRBV5-1 to TRBJ2-1; D is ambiguous. The germline V gene has CDR1 SGHRS and CDR2 YFSETQ. CDR3 size: 16 residues. Trimming pared 2 bases from V and 2 bases from J, leaving 14 bases between. The CDR3 protein is CASSFVGPTPYNEQFF. The CDR3 DNA reads as TGCGCCAGCAGCTTCGTAGGCCCAACCCCCTACAATGAGCAGTTCTTC.

The chain combines TRBV20-1 with TRBJ1-2, with 8 bases aligning to TRBD1. V shed 0 bases, J shed 7 bases, and the junction held 7 bases outside the gene matches. Germline CDR1 is DFQATT and CDR2 is SNEGSKA (reference sequence). CDR3 size: 14 residues. As DNA, the CDR3 is TGCAGTGCTAGAGATCCACAGGGGGAAAGTGGCTACACCTTC. This encodes CSARDPQGESGYTF.

Concerning this clonotype itself: It is unclear where the CDR3 begins or ends on the DNA, so no DNA is shown, and the CDR3 is as TCRdb lists it. The chain combines TRBV29-1 with TRBJ2-2; the table's D gene call, TRBD2, was not cross checked with the DNA. Germline assignment: CDR1 SQVTM and CDR2 ANQGSEA. Both ends counted, the CDR3 spans 13 residues. This chain's CDR3 is CSVVTSVTGSCFF.

This clonotype was observed many times. The J gene is TRBJ2-3, the V gene TRBV5-6; D gene ambiguous. The CDR3 totals 11 residues. Trimming removed 3 bases at V and 9 bases at J, with 8 bases between. Germline V lookup: CDR1 SGHDT, CDR2 YYEEEE. The CDR3 loop reads CASSSRATQYF. CDR3 bases: TGTGCCAGCAGCTCCCGGGCCACGCAGTATTTT.

CDR3 residues: CASSVAAGDYDEQFF. DNA of the CDR3: TGTGCCAGCAGCGTAGCAGCGGGAGATTACGATGAGCAGTTCTTC. V gene TRBV9 combines with J gene TRBJ2-1, with 8 nucleotides matching TRBD2. Per germline, CDR1 SGDLS and CDR2 YYNGEE. The CDR3 has 15 residues. V shed 0 bases and J 8 bases; nucleotides not matched to a gene: 7.